The 2 T cell receptor beta chains presented below share a single source sample, sequenced in a study of beta chain features in type 1 diabetes. TCRB transcripts that were expressed got sequenced, as all of the isolated RNA had been reverse transcribed. The assay was immunoSEQ multiplex PCR, and TCRdb's table has in-frame clones only and misses some. In the table there are about 220,000 clones, approximately 10% of which are singletons. Sequenced sample: central memory CD4+ T cells from blood. Every receptor here comes from a man aged 18 to 29 in good health.

The V and J genes are TRBV7-3 and TRBJ2-3; D tentatively reads TRBD1 or TRBD2 (6 bases each). Germline assignment: CDR1 SGHTA and CDR2 FQGTGA. V lost 3 bases and J lost 6, with 13 bases in between. The CDR3 has 14 amino acids. The CDR3 spells CASSFMGGEDTQYF. The CDR3 bases are TGTGCCAGCAGCTTTATGGGGGGCGAGGATACGCAGTATTTT.

This clone was observed a handful of times. The chain has TRBV28 and TRBJ1-2, with D unresolved. V was cut by 3 bases and J by 6 bases, with 14 bases left in between. Germline values: CDR1 MDHEN, CDR2 SYDVKM. This CDR3 region has 14 residues. CDR3 amino acids: CASSFLREDDGYTF. Here the CDR3 DNA reads TGTGCCAGCAGTTTTCTTAGGGAGGACGATGGCTACACCTTC.